The subject of this entry is one TCR beta chain. CDR1 and CDR2 from the germline V gene are SGDLS and YYNGEE. The CDR3 totals 16 residues. Trimming left V 4 bases short and J 0 bases short, with 14 bases between. The data stem from a study of T cell responses to AZD1222 COVID-19 vaccine. TCRdb keeps only in-frame clones here, not all; method: immunoSEQ multiplex PCR. The sample lists roughly 110,000 clones; roughly nine tenths were seen once. The chain combines TRBV9 with TRBJ1-3; the D is unclear. The sequence was collected from an adult in good health. The sequencing here drew on peripheral blood, taken on day 0 of AZD1222 vaccination. CDR3 loop: CASSPGGQSSGNTIYF. DNA of the CDR3: TGTGCCAGCAGCCCCGGAGGTCAGAGCTCTGGAAACACCATATATTTT.